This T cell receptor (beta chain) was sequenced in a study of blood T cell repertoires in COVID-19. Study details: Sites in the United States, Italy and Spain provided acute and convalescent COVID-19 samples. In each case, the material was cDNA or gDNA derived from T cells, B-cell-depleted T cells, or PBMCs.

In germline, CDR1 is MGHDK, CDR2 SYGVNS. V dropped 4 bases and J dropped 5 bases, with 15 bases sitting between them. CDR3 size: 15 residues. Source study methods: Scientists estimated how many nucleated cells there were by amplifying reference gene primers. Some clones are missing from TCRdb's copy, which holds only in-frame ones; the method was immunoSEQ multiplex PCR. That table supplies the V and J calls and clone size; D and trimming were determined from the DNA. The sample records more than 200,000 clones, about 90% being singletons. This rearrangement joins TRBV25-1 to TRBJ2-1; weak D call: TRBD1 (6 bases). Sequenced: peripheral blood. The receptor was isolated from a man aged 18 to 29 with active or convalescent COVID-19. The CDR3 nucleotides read TGTGCCAGCAGTGGATGGAGACAGGAAAACAATGAGCAGTTCTTC. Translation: CASSGWRQENNEQFF. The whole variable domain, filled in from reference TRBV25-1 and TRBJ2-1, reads EADIYQTPRYLVIGTGKKITLECSQTMGHDKMYWYQQDPGMELHLIHYSYGVNSTEKGDLSSESTVSRIRTEHFPLTLESARPSHTSQYLCASSGWRQENNEQFFGPGTRLTVL.